This TCR beta chain was captured by sequencing in a study of human T cells and chemical hapten exposure. On the study more broadly: Patch tests put 0.01% DPC on the upper back, read at 6 days.

A few counts support this clonotype. J gave up 3 bases and V 5 bases, and 6 bases lay outside the gene matches. Looked up from germline, CDR1 is SGHTA and CDR2 is FQGNSA. CDR3 length equals 14 residues. Time point given: pre-sensitization, week 0. Treatment in this sample: therapeutic diphenylcyclopropenone sensitization with weekly scalp DPC. Total RNA extraction was carried out from unfractionated whole blood. TCRdb recomputed calls from the RACE reads with MiXCR, one row per CDR3 protein. The sample lists roughly 250,000 distinct CDR3 sequences; about 9% were seen once. This receptor was identified in a woman aged 40 to 55 with alopecia areata. Some clones in this sample may be carry-over from other donors' samples. Here the sequenced sample was whole blood, taken in connection with sensitization to the hapten diphenylcyclopropenone (DPC). The chain joins TRBV7-2 to TRBJ2-7; 8 nucleotides agree with TRBD1. The CDR3 loop reads CASSLGQGYYEQYF. DNA of the CDR3: TGTGCCAGCAGCCTAGGACAGGGATACTACGAGCAGTACTTC.